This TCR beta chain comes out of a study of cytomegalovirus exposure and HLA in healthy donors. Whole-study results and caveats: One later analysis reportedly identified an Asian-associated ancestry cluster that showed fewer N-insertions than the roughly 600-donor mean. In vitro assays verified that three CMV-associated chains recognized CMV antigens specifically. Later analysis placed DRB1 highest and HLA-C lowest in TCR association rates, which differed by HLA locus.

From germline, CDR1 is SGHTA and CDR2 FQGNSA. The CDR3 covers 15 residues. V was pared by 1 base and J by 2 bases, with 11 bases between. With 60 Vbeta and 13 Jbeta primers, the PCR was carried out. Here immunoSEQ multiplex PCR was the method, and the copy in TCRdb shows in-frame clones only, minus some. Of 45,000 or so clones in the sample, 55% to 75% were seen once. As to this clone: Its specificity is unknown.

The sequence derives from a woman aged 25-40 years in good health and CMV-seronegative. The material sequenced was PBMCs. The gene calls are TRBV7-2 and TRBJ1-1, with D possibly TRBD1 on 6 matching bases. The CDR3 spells CASSLGTGLNTEAFF. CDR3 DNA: TGTGCCAGCAGCTTAGGTACAGGGTTAAACACTGAAGCTTTCTTT.